One and the same sample provided the 21 T cell receptor beta chains below, sequenced in a study of blood T cell repertoires in COVID-19. The protocol was immunoSEQ multiplex PCR, while the TCRdb copy is restricted to in-frame clones and leaves out a portion. The repertoire includes 61,000 or so clones, approximately 86% of them detected once, and approximately 17% sits in the top ten. Sequenced: peripheral blood. The receptors shown here come from a woman older than 75 with active COVID-19.

This clone was recorded only once. The rearrangement uses TRBV9 and TRBJ2-5; TRBD1 agrees at 8 bases. The germline gives CDR1 SGDLS, CDR2 YYNGEE. The CDR3 covers 14 residues. V was pared by 5 bases and J by 5 bases, with 8 bases of the junction left unmatched. In nucleotides, the CDR3 is TGTGCCAGCAGTCAGGGGGCATTCAGGGAGACCCAGTACTTC. As protein: CASSQGAFRETQYF.

The chain is built from TRBV7-2 and TRBJ2-7; D might be TRBD2 (6 bases). V was cut by 5 bases and J by 6 bases, with 20 bases left in between. There are 15 residues in the CDR3. CDR1 is SGHTA, CDR2 FQGNSA, per germline. Here the CDR3 DNA reads TGTGCCAGCAGCCCATGGGCGGGAAGCCAGTCCGAGCAGTACTTC. Amino acid sequence: CASSPWAGSQSEQYF.

This clone was found a few times. The rearrangement joins TRBV29-1 to TRBJ1-2, with 12 positions matching TRBD1. Unmatched junction bases numbered 3, after V lost 3 bases and J lost 7 bases. Germline CDR1 is SQVTM and CDR2 is ANQGSEA. The CDR3 length is 13 residues. CDR3 nucleotides: TGCAGCGTTGACGGGACAGGGGGCTTTGGCTACACCTTC. Residues: CSVDGTGGFGYTF.

The chain recombines TRBV28 with TRBJ2-3; tentative D call: TRBD1 (6 bases). Looked up from germline, CDR1 is MDHEN and CDR2 is SYDVKM. The ends were cut back, 7 bases at V and 5 bases at J, with 31 bases in the middle. This CDR3 has 19 residues. CDR3 sequence: CASILAPRWGPGSQDTQYF. DNA for the CDR3: TGTGCCAGCATTCTCGCCCCACGGTGGGGGCCGGGATCTCAAGATACGCAGTATTTT.

This chain uses TRBV29-1 with TRBJ1-1; 10 bases are a match to TRBD1. Trimming took 7 bases from V and 0 from J; bases not matched to a gene: 5. CDR1 is SQVTM and CDR2 is ANQGSEA in the germline V gene. This CDR3 is built from 14 residues. CDR3 bases: TGCAGCGCGCAGACAGGGGGCCTGAACACTGAAGCTTTCTTT. It yields the protein CSAQTGGLNTEAFF.

The chain has TRBV28 and TRBJ1-2; the D is unclear. The germline V gene has CDR1 MDHEN and CDR2 SYDVKM. The CDR3 totals 15 residues. V dropped 4 bases and J dropped 6 bases, with 18 bases sitting between them. In DNA form, the CDR3 reads TGTGCCAGCAGTTCCGCCTCGTTCCGGGTGAATGGCTACACCTTC. Protein sequence: CASSSASFRVNGYTF.

The gene calls are TRBV7-2 and TRBJ1-6, with TRBD1 as a possible D gene (6 bases). The germline V gene has CDR1 SGHTA and CDR2 FQGNSA. Trimming took off 5 bases at V and 9 bases at J, with 17 bases between the two ends. The CDR3 totals 15 residues. The CDR3 region has the DNA TGTGCCAGCAGCCCCATGACAGGTCTTATTTCACCCCTCCACTTT. Encoded protein: CASSPMTGLISPLHF.

V and J are TRBV7-6 and TRBJ2-5; D perhaps matches TRBD2 (5 bases). The CDR3 is made up of 13 amino acids. The germline V gene has CDR1 SGHVS and CDR2 FNYEAQ. The V gene lost 1 base and the J gene lost 5 bases, with 8 bases spanning the gap. CDR3 residues: CASSLGRGETQYF. The CDR3 DNA follows: TGTGCCAGCAGCTTAGGCAGAGGGGAGACCCAGTACTTC.

The CDR3, as DNA: TGCGCCAGCAGCCCGAACGAGGGGGTCGAGCAGTACTTC. Its translation is CASSPNEGVEQYF. The V and J genes are TRBV5-1 and TRBJ2-7; a weak D match, TRBD1 (6 bases). Germline V gene lookup returns CDR1 SGHRS and CDR2 YFSETQ. This CDR3 comprises 13 residues. Trimming left V 4 bases short and J 6 bases short, with 14 bases between.

The gene calls are TRBV19 and TRBJ1-3, with a tentative D call TRBD1 (6 bases). There are 15 residues in the CDR3. Germline V lookup: CDR1 LNHDA, CDR2 SQIVND (reference sequence). V lost 5 bases and J 3 bases, leaving 14 bases between the germline ends. The CDR3 DNA is TGTGCCAGTAGTCCGGCGGGGGGCTATGGAAACACCATATATTTT. It yields the protein CASSPAGGYGNTIYF.

V usage is TRBV18 and J usage is TRBJ1-2; weak D call: TRBD1 (6 bases). The CDR3 spans 16 residues. The germline V gene has CDR1 KGHSH and CDR2 LQKENI. V gave up 4 bases and J gave up 5 bases, with 20 bases separating them. In DNA, the CDR3 is TGTGCCAGCTCACTAGCAGGGAGCTCCACAGGGTATGGCTACACCTTC. Protein sequence: CASSLAGSSTGYGYTF.

This clone was seen just once. V usage is TRBV11-2 and J usage is TRBJ2-1, with 13 nucleotides matching TRBD2. Germline V gives CDR1 SGHAT, CDR2 FQNNGV. J gave up 0 bases and V 5 bases, and 10 bases lay outside the gene matches. The CDR3 extends over 19 amino acids. The CDR3 sequence is CASSHGTSGEHSSYNEQFF. DNA of the CDR3: TGTGCCAGCAGCCACGGGACTAGCGGGGAACATAGCTCCTACAATGAGCAGTTCTTC.

The chain employs TRBV11-3 and TRBJ2-3, with a tentative D call TRBD2 (6 bases). Germline lookup yields CDR1 SGHNT and CDR2 YENEEA. The CDR3 consists of 13 residues. V was trimmed by 6 bases and J by 2 bases, leaving 9 bases between them. The CDR3 spells CASSWGDTDTQYF. The CDR3 DNA sequence: TGTGCCAGCAGTTGGGGGGACACAGATACGCAGTATTTT.

The V call is TRBV7-2, the J call TRBJ2-5; tentative D call: TRBD1 (7 bases). Germline CDR1 is SGHTA and CDR2 is FQGNSA. Trimming took off 4 bases at V and 5 bases at J, with 14 bases between the two ends. CDR3 size: 14 residues. CDR3 in DNA: TGTGCCAGCAGCTATCAGGGGGGCAAGGAGACCCAGTACTTC. It codes for CASSYQGGKETQYF.

This clone has just a few counts. The V and J genes are TRBV12-3 or TRBV12-4 and TRBJ2-2; possibly TRBD2 for D (5 bases). Trimming took off 2 bases at V and 4 bases at J, with 5 bases between the two ends. The CDR3 has 13 residues. The CDR3 sequence: CASSLRGTGELFF. In DNA, the CDR3 is TGTGCCAGCAGTTTACGGGGCACCGGGGAGCTGTTTTTT.

The chain joins TRBV5-4 to TRBJ1-3; D ambiguous. Per the germline V gene, CDR1 is SGHNT and CDR2 is YYREEE (reference sequence). The V and J ends lost 0 bases and 9 bases respectively, with 10 bases between them. The CDR3 sequence is 13 residues long. The CDR3 region is CASSLENLVTIYF. CDR3 DNA: TGTGCCAGCAGCTTGGAAAATTTAGTCACCATATATTTT. Full variable domain (outside the CDR3, taken from reference TRBV5-4 and TRBJ1-3): ETGVTQSPTHLIKTRGQQVTLRCSSQSGHNTVSWYQQALGQGPQFIFQYYREEENGRGNFPPRFSGLQFPNYSSELNVNALELDDSALYLCASSLENLVTIYFGEGSWLTVV.

This clone was seen once. This chain uses TRBV3-1 (or the pseudogene TRBV3-2) with TRBJ1-6; D is unresolved. CDR3 length: 13 residues. V was shortened by 1 base and J by 14 bases, with 12 bases between the two germline ends. The germline gives CDR1 LGHDT, CDR2 YNNKEL (reference sequence). This chain's CDR3 is CASSQAAGQTLHF. CDR3 bases: TGTGCCAGCAGCCAAGCGGCTGGGCAAACCCTCCACTTT.

The V and J genes are TRBV3-1 (or the pseudogene TRBV3-2) and TRBJ2-3; tentatively, D is TRBD1 (8 bases). Trimming removed 5 bases at V and 1 base at J, with 13 bases between. Per germline, CDR1 LGHDT and CDR2 YNNKEL (reference sequence). The CDR3 runs 15 residues. CDR3 loop: CASSSGGQGTDTQYF. The CDR3 DNA is TGTGCCAGCAGCTCGGGGGGACAGGGCACAGATACGCAGTATTTT.

This clone was counted a few times. As DNA, the CDR3 is TGCGCCAGCAGCCAAGAAGGCAGGGGGGATGGCTACACCTTC. Translating it yields CASSQEGRGDGYTF. The chain couples TRBV4-1 to TRBJ1-2; 7 bases align to TRBD1. V shed 0 bases and J 6 bases; nucleotides not matched to a gene: 4. Per germline, CDR1 MGHRA and CDR2 YSYEKL. The CDR3 runs 14 residues.

CDR3 bases: TGTGCCAGCAGTTTCGCTCCTTCTAGCGCCGGGGAGCTGTTTTTT. Translating gives CASSFAPSSAGELFF. This chain joins TRBV6-6 and TRBJ2-2; possible D gene TRBD2, 6 bases. Trimming took 4 bases from V and 6 from J, leaving 15 bases between them. CDR1 is MNHNY and CDR2 is SVGAGI in the germline V gene (reference sequence). The length of the CDR3 is 15 residues.

This clone was seen a few times. The rearrangement joins TRBV11-1 to TRBJ2-1; the match to TRBD2 covers 7 bases. V shed 5 bases, J shed 4 bases, and the junction held 11 bases outside the gene matches. In germline, CDR1 is SGHAT, CDR2 FQDESV (reference sequence). The CDR3 spans 16 residues. CDR3 coding DNA: TGTGCCAGCAGCCTAATGGGGGGGAGCTATTACAATGAGCAGTTCTTC. It translates to CASSLMGGSYYNEQFF.